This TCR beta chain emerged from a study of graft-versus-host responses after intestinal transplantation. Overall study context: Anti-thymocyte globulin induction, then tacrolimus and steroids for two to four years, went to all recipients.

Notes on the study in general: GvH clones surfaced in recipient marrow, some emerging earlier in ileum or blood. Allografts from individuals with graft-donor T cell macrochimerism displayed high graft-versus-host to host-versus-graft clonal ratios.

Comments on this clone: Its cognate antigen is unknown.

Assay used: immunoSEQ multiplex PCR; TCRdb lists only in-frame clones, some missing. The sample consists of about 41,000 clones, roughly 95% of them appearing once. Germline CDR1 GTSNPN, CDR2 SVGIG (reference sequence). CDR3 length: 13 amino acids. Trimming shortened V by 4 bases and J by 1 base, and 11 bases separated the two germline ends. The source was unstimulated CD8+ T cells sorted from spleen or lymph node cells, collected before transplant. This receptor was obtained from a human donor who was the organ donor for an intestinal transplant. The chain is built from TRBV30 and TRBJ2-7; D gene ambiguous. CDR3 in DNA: TGTGCCTGGAAAAACCCCTATTCCTACGAGCAGTACTTC. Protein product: CAWKNPYSYEQYF. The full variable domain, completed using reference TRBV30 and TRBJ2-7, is SQTIHQWPATLVQPVGSPLSLECTVEGTSNPNLYWYRQAAGRGLQLLFYSVGIGQISSEVPQNLSASRPQDRQFILSSKKLLLSDSGFYLCAWKNPYSYEQYFGPGTRLTVT.